Here is one T cell receptor beta chain with its context. What it binds is unknown. Germline CDR1 reads MGHDK; CDR2 reads SYGVNS. V lost 4 bases to trimming and J lost 3 bases; unmatched junction nucleotides: 5. This CDR3 is 14 amino acids long. This sample was included in a study of T cell repertoires in cytomegalovirus infection. TCRdb re-called the reads through MiXCR, storing one row per CDR3 protein. The top ten hold under 3.5% of the sample, which has approximately 700,000 distinct CDR3 sequences, 35% seen once. General study results and limits: HLA-C-restricted CMV clonotypes gave the most frequent clonotype in two of eight donors.

Material: PBMCs. This chain uses TRBV25-1 with TRBJ1-1; 7 bases agree with TRBD1. This clonotype originated in a human donor in good health (CMV status not recorded). Some clones in this sample may be carry-over from other donors' samples. The CDR3 DNA reads as TGTGCCAGCAGTGGACGGGACAGCTACACTGAAGCTTTCTTT. It is translated as CASSGRDSYTEAFF.